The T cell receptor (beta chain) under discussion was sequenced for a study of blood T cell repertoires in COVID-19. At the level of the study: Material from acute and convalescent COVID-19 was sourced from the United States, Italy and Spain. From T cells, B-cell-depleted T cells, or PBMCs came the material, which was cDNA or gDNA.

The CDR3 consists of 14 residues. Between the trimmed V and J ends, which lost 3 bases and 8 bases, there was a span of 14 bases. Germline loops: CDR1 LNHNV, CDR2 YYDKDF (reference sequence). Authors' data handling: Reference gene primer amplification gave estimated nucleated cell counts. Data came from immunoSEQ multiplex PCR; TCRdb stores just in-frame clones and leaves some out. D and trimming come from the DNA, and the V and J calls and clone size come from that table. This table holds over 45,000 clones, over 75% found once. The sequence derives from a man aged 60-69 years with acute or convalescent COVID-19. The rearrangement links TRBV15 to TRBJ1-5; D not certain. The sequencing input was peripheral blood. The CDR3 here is CATSRSGSYEPQHF. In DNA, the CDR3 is TGTGCCACCAGCAGGTCGGGGTCTTACGAGCCCCAGCATTTT. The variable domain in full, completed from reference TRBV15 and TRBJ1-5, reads DAMVIQNPRYQVTQFGKPVTLSCSQTLNHNVMYWYQQKSSQAPKLLFHYYDKDFNNEADTPDNFQSRRPNTSFCFLDIRSPGLGDTAMYLCATSRSGSYEPQHFGDGTRLSIL.